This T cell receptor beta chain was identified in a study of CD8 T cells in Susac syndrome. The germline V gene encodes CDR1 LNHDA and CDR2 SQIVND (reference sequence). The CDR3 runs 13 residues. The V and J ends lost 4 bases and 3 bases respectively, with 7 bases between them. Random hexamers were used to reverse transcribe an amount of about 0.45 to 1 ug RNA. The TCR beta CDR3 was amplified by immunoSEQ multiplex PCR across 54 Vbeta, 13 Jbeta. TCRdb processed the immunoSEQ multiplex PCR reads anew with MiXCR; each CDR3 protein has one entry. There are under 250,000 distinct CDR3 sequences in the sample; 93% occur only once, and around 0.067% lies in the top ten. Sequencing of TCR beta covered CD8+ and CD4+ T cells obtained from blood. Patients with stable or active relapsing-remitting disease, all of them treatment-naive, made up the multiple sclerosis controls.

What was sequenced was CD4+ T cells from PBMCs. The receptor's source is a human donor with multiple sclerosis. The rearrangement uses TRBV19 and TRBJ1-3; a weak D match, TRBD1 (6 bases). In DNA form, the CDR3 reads TGTGCCAGTAGTAGGACAGATGGAAACACCATATATTTT. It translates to CASSRTDGNTIYF. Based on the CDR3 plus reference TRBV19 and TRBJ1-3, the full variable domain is DGGITQSPKYLFRKEGQNVTLSCEQNLNHDAMYWYRQDPGQGLRLIYYSQIVNDFQKGDIAEGYSVSREKKESFPLTVTSAQKNPTAFYLCASSRTDGNTIYFGEGSWLTVV.